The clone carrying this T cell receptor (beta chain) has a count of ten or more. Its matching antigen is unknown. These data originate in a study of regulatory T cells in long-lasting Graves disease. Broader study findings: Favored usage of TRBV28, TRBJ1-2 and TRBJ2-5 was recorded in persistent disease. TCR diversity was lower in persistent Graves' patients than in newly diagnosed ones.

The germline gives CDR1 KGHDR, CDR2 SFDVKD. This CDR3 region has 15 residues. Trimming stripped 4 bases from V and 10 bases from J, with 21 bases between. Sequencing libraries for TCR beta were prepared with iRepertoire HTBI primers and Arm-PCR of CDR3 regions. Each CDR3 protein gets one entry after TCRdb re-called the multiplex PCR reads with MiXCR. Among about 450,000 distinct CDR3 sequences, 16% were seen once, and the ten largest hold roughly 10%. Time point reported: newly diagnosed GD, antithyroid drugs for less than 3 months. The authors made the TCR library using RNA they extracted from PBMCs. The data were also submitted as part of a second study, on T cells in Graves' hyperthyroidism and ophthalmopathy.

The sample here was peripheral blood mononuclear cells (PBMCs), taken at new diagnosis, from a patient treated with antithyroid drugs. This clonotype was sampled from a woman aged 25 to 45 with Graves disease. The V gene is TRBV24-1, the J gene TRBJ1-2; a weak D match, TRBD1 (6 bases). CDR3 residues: CATSEFSTGSEYYTF. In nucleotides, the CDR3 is TGTGCCACCAGTGAATTTTCGACAGGTTCCGAATACTACACCTTC.